What follows are 19 T cell receptor beta chains derived from one specimen sequenced in a study of cytotoxic CD8 clonotypes in ibrutinib-treated CLL. Libraries were prepared by immunoSEQ multiplex PCR; TCRdb keeps only in-frame clonotypes and omits some of them. The sample records 150,000 or so clones, over 60% being singletons. The sequencing used PBMCs, collected after 12 months of ibrutinib treatment. Receptors were obtained from a human donor with chronic lymphocytic leukemia.

This sequence joins TRBV4-3 and TRBJ2-5; D call uncertain. Germline CDR1 LGHNA, CDR2 YSLEER. The CDR3 runs 16 residues. The ends were cut back, 0 bases at V and 0 bases at J, with 11 bases in the middle. This chain's CDR3 is CASSQDRSGNQETQYF. The CDR3 DNA is TGCGCCAGCAGCCAAGATCGTTCCGGAAACCAAGAGACCCAGTACTTC.

The CDR3 region is CASSPGQQETQYF. As DNA, the CDR3 is TGTGCCAGCAGCCCAGGACAGCAAGAGACCCAGTACTTC. The rearrangement uses TRBV11-2 and TRBJ2-5; weak D call: TRBD1 (6 bases). This CDR3 is 13 amino acids long. CDR1 is SGHAT and CDR2 is FQNNGV in the germline V gene. V was clipped by 5 bases and J by 2 bases, with 9 bases between them.

The chain is built from TRBV4-1 and TRBJ2-3; 7 nucleotides agree with TRBD2. Germline CDR1 is MGHRA and CDR2 is YSYEKL. Trimming removed 4 bases from V and 2 bases from J; junction bases left unmatched: 12. CDR3 length: 17 residues. CDR3 sequence reads: CASSRINLAEATDTQYF. CDR3 in DNA: TGCGCCAGCAGCCGAATTAATCTAGCGGAGGCCACAGATACGCAGTATTTT.

V and J are TRBV25-1 and TRBJ1-1; D unclear. Germline V gene lookup returns CDR1 MGHDK and CDR2 SYGVNS. The V and J ends lost 7 bases and 1 base respectively, with 7 bases between them. CDR3 size: 12 residues. The DNA of the CDR3 is TGTGCCAGCAACCCGGGGAACACTGAAGCTTTCTTT. Translation: CASNPGNTEAFF.

Remarks on this clone: An end of the junction differs from the germline gene, which may be a read error. CDR3 nucleotides: TGTGCCAGCAGCCCCCTCACAAATACGCAGTATTTT. It yields the protein CASSPLTNTQYF. The chain employs TRBV7-9 and TRBJ2-3, with no clear D. This CDR3 comprises 12 residues. Germline CDR1 SEHNR, CDR2 FQNEAQ (reference sequence).

This clone has a handful of counts. The chain is built from TRBV19 and TRBJ1-5, with D perhaps matching TRBD1 (5 bases). The CDR3 contains 13 residues. The germline V and J ends were trimmed by 6 bases and 5 bases, with 11 bases remaining between them. The V gene's germline CDR1 is LNHDA and CDR2 SQIVND (reference sequence). CDR3 region: CASRGLSYQPQHF. The CDR3 DNA reads as TGTGCCAGTAGGGGACTGTCCTATCAGCCCCAGCATTTT.

The V call is TRBV28, the J call TRBJ2-7; D may be TRBD1 (6 bases). Germline CDR1 reads MDHEN; CDR2 reads SYDVKM. This CDR3 region has 15 residues. Trimming pared 6 bases from V and 0 bases from J, leaving 15 bases between. The CDR3 is CASSQRTVSSYEQYF. Written as DNA, the CDR3 is TGTGCCAGCAGCCAGAGGACAGTCAGCTCCTACGAGCAGTACTTC.

The rearrangement uses TRBV11-2 and TRBJ2-1; 7 nucleotides line up with TRBD2. This CDR3 has 13 residues. V dropped 1 base and J dropped 10; count of bases not matched to a gene: 4. Germline-derived CDR1 and CDR2 are SGHAT and FQNNGV. CDR3 nucleotide sequence: TGTGCCAGCAGCTTAGGCGCGGGAGTCGAGCAGTTCTTC. As protein: CASSLGAGVEQFF.

The chain carries TRBV5-1 and TRBJ1-1; perhaps TRBD1 as D (6 bases). V lost 3 bases and J 1 base, leaving 10 bases between the germline ends. This CDR3 is 14 amino acids long. Germline CDR1 and CDR2: SGHRS and YFSETQ. The chain's CDR3 is CASSSGQPNTEAFF. CDR3 DNA: TGCGCCAGCAGCTCGGGACAACCGAACACTGAAGCTTTCTTT.

The CDR3, as DNA: TGTGCCAGCAGCTTTGATATAGCCAGCACAGATACGCAGTATTTT. Translation: CASSFDIASTDTQYF. The chain uses TRBV5-6 and TRBJ2-3; no firm D call. From germline, CDR1 is SGHDT and CDR2 YYEEEE. Trimming removed 2 bases at V and 0 bases at J, with 10 bases between. The CDR3 is 15 residues long.

The DNA for the CDR3 is TGTGCCAGCAGCCCGGCAGGGGCCCTCTATGGCTACACCTTC. Translation gives CASSPAGALYGYTF. J is TRBJ1-2 and V is TRBV11-2; possible D gene TRBD1, 6 bases. V was pared by 5 bases and J by 4 bases, with 14 bases between. This CDR3 region has 14 residues. Germline CDR1 and CDR2: SGHAT and FQNNGV.

The chain employs TRBV14 and TRBJ2-7; D remains unclear. This CDR3 region has 14 residues. Deletions cut 4 bases from V and 1 base from J, with 11 bases between. CDR1 is SGHDN and CDR2 is FVKESK in the germline V gene. The CDR3 here is CASSLFASSYEQYF. The DNA of the CDR3 is TGTGCCAGCAGCCTATTCGCGTCGTCCTACGAGCAGTACTTC.

This clone was counted once. The V call is TRBV4-2, the J call TRBJ1-2; a possible D gene is TRBD1 (5 bases). V shed 0 bases and J shed 4 bases, with 15 bases lying between them. The CDR3 runs to 16 residues. Per the germline V gene, CDR1 is LGHNA and CDR2 is YNFKEQ. The CDR3 DNA reads as TGTGCCAGCAGCCAAGATTTAGGGGCCTACATCTATGGCTACACCTTC. It encodes CASSQDLGAYIYGYTF.

The rearrangement uses TRBV7-6 and TRBJ2-7, with 10 positions matching TRBD2. The CDR3 spans 16 residues. Germline trimming cut 1 base from V and 0 bases from J; bases unmatched to any gene: 3. Germline values: CDR1 SGHVS, CDR2 FNYEAQ. This chain's CDR3 is CASSLGLAGSSYEQYF. The CDR3 coding sequence is TGTGCCAGCAGCTTAGGACTAGCGGGCAGCTCCTACGAGCAGTACTTC.

The chain combines TRBV7-9 with TRBJ2-7; 11 bases fit TRBD1. The CDR3 covers 16 residues. Germline values: CDR1 SEHNR, CDR2 FQNEAQ (reference sequence). V gave up 3 bases and J gave up 5 bases; unmatched junction bases: 9. The CDR3 loop reads CASSFIAGQGAHEQYF. The CDR3 nucleotides are TGTGCCAGCAGCTTTATTGCAGGACAGGGGGCTCACGAGCAGTACTTC. The variable domain in full, completed from reference TRBV7-9 and TRBJ2-7, reads DTGVSQNPRHKITKRGQNVTFRCDPISEHNRLYWYRQTLGQGPEFLTYFQNEAQLEKSRLLSDRFSAERPKGSFSTLEIQRTEQGDSAMYLCASSFIAGQGAHEQYFGPGTRLTVT.

The chain combines TRBV5-1 with TRBJ2-7, with D tentatively TRBD2 (5 bases). The CDR3 runs 14 residues. V lost 0 bases and J lost 11, with 18 bases in between. Germline V CDR1 and CDR2: SGHRS, YFSETQ. Here the CDR3 DNA reads TGCGCCAGCAGCTTGGCCTTGGGTCAGCCGGGAAAGTACTTC. Protein product: CASSLALGQPGKYF.

A few counts support this clone. V is TRBV28 and J is TRBJ1-5; D possibly corresponds to TRBD1 (5 bases). Between the trimmed V and J ends, which lost 2 bases and 7 bases, there was a span of 9 bases. The CDR3 is 13 amino acids. The V gene's germline CDR1 is MDHEN and CDR2 SYDVKM. The CDR3 coding sequence is TGTGCCAGCAGTTTAATGAGGGACCAGCCCCAGCATTTT. Its protein is CASSLMRDQPQHF.

The chain combines TRBV27 with TRBJ2-7; tentatively, D is TRBD1 (5 bases). V lost 3 bases and J lost 2, with 11 bases in between. The CDR3 has 14 residues. Germline V CDR1 and CDR2: MNHEY, SMNVEV (reference sequence). DNA of the CDR3: TGTGCCAGCAGTTTGGGTTGGGGCACCTACGAGCAGTACTTC. This encodes CASSLGWGTYEQYF.

This clone was found once. The chain links TRBV6-5 to TRBJ1-2; 7 bases are a match to TRBD1. The CDR3 runs to 15 residues. V gave up 7 bases and J gave up 2 bases; unmatched junction bases: 10. Per germline, CDR1 MNHEY and CDR2 SVGAGI. For the CDR3, the DNA is TGTGCCAGCAAACGGGGACAGATACAAAACTATGGCTACACCTTC. Protein sequence: CASKRGQIQNYGYTF.